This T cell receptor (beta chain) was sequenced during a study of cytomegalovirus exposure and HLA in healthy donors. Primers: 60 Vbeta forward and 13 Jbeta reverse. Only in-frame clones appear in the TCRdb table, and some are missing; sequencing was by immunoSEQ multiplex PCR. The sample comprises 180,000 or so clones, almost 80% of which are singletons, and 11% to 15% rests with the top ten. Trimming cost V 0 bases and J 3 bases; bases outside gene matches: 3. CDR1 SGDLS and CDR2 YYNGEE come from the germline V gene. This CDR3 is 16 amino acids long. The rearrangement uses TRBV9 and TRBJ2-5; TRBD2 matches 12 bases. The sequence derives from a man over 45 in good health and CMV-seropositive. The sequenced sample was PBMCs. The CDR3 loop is CASSVGLAGEKETQYF. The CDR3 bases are TGTGCCAGCAGCGTAGGACTAGCGGGGGAGAAAGAGACCCAGTACTTC.